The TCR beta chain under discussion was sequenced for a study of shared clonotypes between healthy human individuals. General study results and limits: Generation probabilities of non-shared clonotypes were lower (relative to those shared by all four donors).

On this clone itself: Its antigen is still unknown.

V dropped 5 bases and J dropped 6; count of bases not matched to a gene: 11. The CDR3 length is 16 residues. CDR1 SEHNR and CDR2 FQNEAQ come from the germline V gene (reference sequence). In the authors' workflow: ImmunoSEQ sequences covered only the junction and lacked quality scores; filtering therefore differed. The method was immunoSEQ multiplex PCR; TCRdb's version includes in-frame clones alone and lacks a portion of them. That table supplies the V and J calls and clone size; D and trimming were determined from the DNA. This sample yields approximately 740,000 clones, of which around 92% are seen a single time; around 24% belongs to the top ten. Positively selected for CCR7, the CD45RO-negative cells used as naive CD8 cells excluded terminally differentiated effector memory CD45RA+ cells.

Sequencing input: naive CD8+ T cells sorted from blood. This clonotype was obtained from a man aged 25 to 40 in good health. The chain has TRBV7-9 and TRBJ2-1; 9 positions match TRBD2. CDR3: CASSLRGGRAGNEQFF. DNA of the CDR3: TGTGCCAGCAGCCTAAGAGGCGGGAGGGCCGGCAATGAGCAGTTCTTC.